The 4 T cell receptor beta chains reported below all come from one sample, sequenced in a study of neoadjuvant anti-PD-1 for oral cavity cancer. Data came from immunoSEQ multiplex PCR; TCRdb stores just in-frame clones and leaves some out. This table holds about 42,000 clones, 77% found once. The time point denotes: after neoadjuvant nivolumab, at surgical resection. The sample was PBMCs, taken after nivolumab (anti-PD-1) treatment. Receptors originate from a person between 40 and 85 years old with oral cavity squamous cell carcinoma.

This clone was counted once. The chain is built from TRBV4-1 and TRBJ2-7; D is unclear. Germline CDR1 and CDR2: MGHRA and YSYEKL. The V gene lost 3 bases and the J gene lost 2 bases, with 17 bases spanning the gap. This CDR3 region has 16 residues. CDR3 region: CASSHGAAGVAYEQYF. The CDR3 DNA reads TGCGCCAGCAGCCACGGCGCGGCAGGAGTTGCCTACGAGCAGTACTTC.

The V and J genes are TRBV28 and TRBJ1-4; 12 bases are shared with TRBD1. Germline CDR1 is MDHEN and CDR2 is SYDVKM. This CDR3 is built from 14 residues. The V segment lost 6 bases and the J segment 7 bases; nucleotides outside the gene matches: 3. This CDR3 is CASRGDRGREKLFF. DNA of the CDR3: TGTGCCAGCAGAGGGGACAGGGGGCGTGAAAAACTGTTTTTT.

V usage is TRBV19 and J usage is TRBJ2-1; no clear D gene. CDR1 LNHDA and CDR2 SQIVND come from the germline V gene (reference sequence). The CDR3 loop spans 12 amino acids. Trimming stripped 6 bases from V and 6 bases from J, with 9 bases between. CDR3 nucleotides: TGTGCCAGTAGCCCGAGGAGCAATGAGCAGTTCTTC. Residues: CASSPRSNEQFF.

The J gene is TRBJ1-1, the V gene TRBV7-8; D gene ambiguous. Germline V CDR1 and CDR2: SGHVS, FQNEAQ. V gave up 5 bases and J gave up 0 bases, with 13 bases separating them. This CDR3 has 15 residues. The DNA of the CDR3 is TGTGCCAGCAGCGCAATAGGACTCCTGAACACTGAAGCTTTCTTT. Its protein product is CASSAIGLLNTEAFF.